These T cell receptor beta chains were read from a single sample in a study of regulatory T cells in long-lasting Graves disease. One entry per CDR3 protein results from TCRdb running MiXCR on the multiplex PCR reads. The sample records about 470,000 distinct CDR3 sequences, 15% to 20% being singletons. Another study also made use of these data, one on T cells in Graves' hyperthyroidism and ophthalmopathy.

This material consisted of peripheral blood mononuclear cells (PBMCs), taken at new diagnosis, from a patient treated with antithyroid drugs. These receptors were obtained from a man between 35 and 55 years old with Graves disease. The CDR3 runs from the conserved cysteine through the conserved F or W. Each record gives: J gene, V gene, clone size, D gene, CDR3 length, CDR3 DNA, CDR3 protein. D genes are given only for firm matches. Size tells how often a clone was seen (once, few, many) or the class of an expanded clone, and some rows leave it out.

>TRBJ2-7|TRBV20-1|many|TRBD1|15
TGCAGTGCTAGAGATTGGGGGACAGGATCCTACGAGCAGTACTTC
CSARDWGTGSYEQYF
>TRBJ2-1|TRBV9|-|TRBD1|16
TGTGCCAGCAGCCCGAGGGGGACAGGGGTCAACAATGAGCAGTTCTTC
CASSPRGTGVNNEQFF
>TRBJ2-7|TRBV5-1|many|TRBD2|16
TGCGCCAGCAGCTTGGGGGGGGGAAATGGTGTGTACGAGCAGTACTTC
CASSLGGGNGVYEQYF
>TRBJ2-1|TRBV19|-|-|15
TGTGCCAGTAGGGTACAGGAGGGTTTTAACAATGAGCAGTTCTTC
CASRVQEGFNNEQFF
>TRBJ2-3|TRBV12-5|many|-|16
TGTGCTAGTGGTTTGCCACGGGGCAAGTGGGGAGATACGCAGTATTTT
CASGLPRGKWGDTQYF
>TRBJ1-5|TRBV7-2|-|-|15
TGTGCCAGCAGCTTATCGAACGCAGGGCATCAGCCCCAGCATTTT
CASSLSNAGHQPQHF
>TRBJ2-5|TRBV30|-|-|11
TGTGCCTGGAGTAGGAAGGGGACCCAGTACTTC
CAWSRKGTQYF
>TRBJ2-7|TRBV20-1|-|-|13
TGCAGTGCCGCAACTCATTCATCCTACGAGCAGTACTTC
CSAATHSSYEQYF
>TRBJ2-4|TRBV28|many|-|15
TGTGCCAGCACCCCTCTGGGGGCCGCCAAAAACATTCAGTACTTC
CASTPLGAAKNIQYF
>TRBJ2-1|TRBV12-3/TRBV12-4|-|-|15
TGTGCCAGCAGTTTAGATAGTCTGGGGTACAATGAGCAGTTCTTC
CASSLDSLGYNEQFF
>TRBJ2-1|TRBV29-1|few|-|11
TGCAGCGGGACAGACTACAATGAGCAGTTCTTC
CSGTDYNEQFF
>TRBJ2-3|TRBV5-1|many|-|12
TGTGCCAGCAGCCTTGTTTCAGATACGCAGTATTTT
CASSLVSDTQYF
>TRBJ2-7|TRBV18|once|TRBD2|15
TGTGCCAGCTCAAGAACTAGCGGGAGTTTCCTCGAGCAGTACTTC
CASSRTSGSFLEQYF
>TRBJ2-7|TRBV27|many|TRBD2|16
TGTGCCAGCAGTTCCTCACTAGCGGGAGGAAACTGCGAGCAGTACTTC
CASSSSLAGGNCEQYF
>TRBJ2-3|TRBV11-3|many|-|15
TGTGCCAGCAGCTTAGGTGGCAGTCCCACAGATACGCAGTATTTT
CASSLGGSPTDTQYF
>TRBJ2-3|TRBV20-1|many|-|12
TGCAGTGCTTACAGGGGCACAGATACGCAGTATTTT
CSAYRGTDTQYF
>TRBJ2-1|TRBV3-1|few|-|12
TGTGCCAGCAGCCACCTTCCCAATGAGCAGTTCTTC
CASSHLPNEQFF
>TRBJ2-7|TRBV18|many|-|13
TGTGCCAGCTCACCCTCAGGGGAGACAGAGCAGTACTTC
CASSPSGETEQYF
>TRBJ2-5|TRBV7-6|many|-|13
TGTGCCAGCAGAAGGGCAAGCCAAGAGACCCAGTACTTC
CASRRASQETQYF
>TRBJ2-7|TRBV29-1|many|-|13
TGCAGCGTTGTAACTGTATCAGCCTACGAGCAGTACTTC
CSVVTVSAYEQYF
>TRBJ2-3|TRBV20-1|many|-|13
TGCAGTGCCGAGACGGCGGGCACAGATACGCAGTATTTT
CSAETAGTDTQYF
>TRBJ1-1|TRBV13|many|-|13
TGTGCCAGCAGCTCGAACATGAACACTGAAGCTTTCTTT
CASSSNMNTEAFF
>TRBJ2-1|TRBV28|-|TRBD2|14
TGTGCCAGCAGCTTTACTAGCGGGCGCAATGAGCAGTTCTTC
CASSFTSGRNEQFF
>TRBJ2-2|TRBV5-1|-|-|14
TGCGCCAGCAGCTTGGAGGCGTACACCGGGGAGCTGTTTTTT
CASSLEAYTGELFF
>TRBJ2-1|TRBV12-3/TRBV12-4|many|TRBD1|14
TGTGCCAGCAGGCCCGGACAGGGATCGTCTGAGCAGTTCTTC
CASRPGQGSSEQFF
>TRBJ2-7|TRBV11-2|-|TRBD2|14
TGTGCCAGCAGCCGACTAGCGGGAGAATGGGAGCAGTACTTC
CASSRLAGEWEQYF
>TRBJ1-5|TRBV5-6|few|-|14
TGTGCCAGCAGCTTGGGGACTCAGAATCAGCCCCAGCATTTT
CASSLGTQNQPQHF
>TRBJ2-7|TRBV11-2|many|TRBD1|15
TGTGCCAGCAGCTTAGCGGCAGGGGGAAGTCACGAGCAGTACTTC
CASSLAAGGSHEQYF
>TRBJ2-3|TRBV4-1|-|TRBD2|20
TGCGCCAGCAGCCAACCACCCTTTCTCAGCAGGGCGGGAGACGCAGATACGCAGTATTTT
CASSQPPFLSRAGDADTQYF
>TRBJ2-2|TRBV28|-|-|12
TGTGCCAGCAGATCCACTACCGGGGAGCTGTTTTTT
CASRSTTGELFF
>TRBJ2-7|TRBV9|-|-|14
TGTGCCAGCAGCGTTGGGACGCTCTCCTACGAGCAGTACTTC
CASSVGTLSYEQYF